This T cell receptor beta chain was sequenced during a study of OX40 agonist ivuxolimab in advanced cancers. On the study more broadly: Patients were dosed intravenously with ivuxolimab at 0.01 to 10 mg/kg every 2 weeks. General study points: Expanded clones were, on average, more numerous among CD8+ T cells than CD4+.

This CDR3 spans 13 amino acids. With 2 bases removed from V and 0 bases from J, the gap between germline ends came to 6 bases. CDR1 and CDR2 from the germline V gene are SGHTS and YDEGEE. Clones were read by immunoSEQ multiplex PCR, and TCRdb kept only the in-frame ones, dropping some. Of approximately 11,000 clones in the sample, 80% to 85% are singletons; the top ten hold more than 9%. To note about this clone: Its specificity is not known.

The starting material was CD4+ or CD8+ T cells sorted from blood, obtained in a trial of the OX40 agonist ivuxolimab. The V gene is TRBV5-8, the J gene TRBJ2-7; D is ambiguous. This clonotype was sampled from an adult with an advanced solid tumor such as melanoma, head and neck, liver or kidney cancer. The CDR3 sequence is CASSLFHSYEQYF. The CDR3 DNA follows: TGTGCCAGCAGCTTATTCCACTCCTACGAGCAGTACTTC.